These T cell receptor beta chains were read from a single sample in a study of blood T cell repertoires in COVID-19. Sequenced by immunoSEQ multiplex PCR; TCRdb stores in-frame clones only, minus some. The table shows 300,000 to 350,000 clones, with more than 75% occurring only once. Sequenced input: peripheral blood. Receptor source: a woman in her 50s with COVID-19, enrolled during active disease. Both conserved end residues are part of each CDR3. Each record gives: J gene, V gene, CDR3 length, D gene, clone size, CDR3 DNA, CDR3 protein. The D gene is left open where the match is weak. Only some rows state a clone size, as once, few, many or a class for expanded clones.

j_call: TRBJ2-1
v_call: TRBV11-2
cdr3_length: 16
d_call: TRBD2
clone_size: once
cdr3_nt: TGTGCCAGCAGCTTAGAGGGACTAGCGGCCTACAATGAGCAGTTCTTC
cdr3_aa: CASSLEGLAAYNEQFF

j_call: TRBJ2-3
v_call: TRBV5-1
cdr3_length: 15
d_call: -
clone_size: -
cdr3_nt: TGCGCCAGCAGCTTGGAGGACACCTTCACAGATACGCAGTATTTT
cdr3_aa: CASSLEDTFTDTQYF

j_call: TRBJ2-7
v_call: TRBV13
cdr3_length: 13
d_call: -
clone_size: -
cdr3_nt: TGTGCCAGCAGCTTAGGGGTGCAGTACGAGCAGTACTTC
cdr3_aa: CASSLGVQYEQYF

j_call: TRBJ1-2
v_call: TRBV24-1
cdr3_length: 12
d_call: -
clone_size: -
cdr3_nt: TGTGCCACCAGTGATTTGAGGGGCGGCTACACCTTC
cdr3_aa: CATSDLRGGYTF

j_call: TRBJ1-2
v_call: TRBV5-5
cdr3_length: 15
d_call: TRBD1
clone_size: -
cdr3_nt: TGTGCCAGCAGCTTGGATCCGGGACAGTACTATGGCTACACCTTC
cdr3_aa: CASSLDPGQYYGYTF

j_call: TRBJ1-3
v_call: TRBV6-5
cdr3_length: 13
d_call: -
clone_size: -
cdr3_nt: TGTGCCAGCAAAAGGGGGACTGGAAACACCATATATTTT
cdr3_aa: CASKRGTGNTIYF

j_call: TRBJ1-6
v_call: TRBV7-2
cdr3_length: 15
d_call: -
clone_size: -
cdr3_nt: TGTGCCAGCAGCTTAGCAGGAGGGGTAAAATCACCCCTCCACTTT
cdr3_aa: CASSLAGGVKSPLHF

j_call: TRBJ1-5
v_call: TRBV4-2
cdr3_length: 17
d_call: -
clone_size: -
cdr3_nt: TGTGCCAGCAGCCAAGTGTTTCAGGGGCGAACCAATCAGCCCCAGCATTTT
cdr3_aa: CASSQVFQGRTNQPQHF

j_call: TRBJ2-1
v_call: TRBV5-8
cdr3_length: 17
d_call: TRBD1
clone_size: -
cdr3_nt: TGTGCCAGCAGCTTCCCCGCCGGACAGGGGAGTATAAGTGAGCAGTTCTTC
cdr3_aa: CASSFPAGQGSISEQFF

j_call: TRBJ2-1
v_call: TRBV6-2/TRBV6-3
cdr3_length: 15
d_call: TRBD2
clone_size: -
cdr3_nt: TGTGCCAGCAGTTACGTAGCGGGAGTCTACAATGAGCAGTTCTTC
cdr3_aa: CASSYVAGVYNEQFF

j_call: TRBJ1-3
v_call: TRBV30
cdr3_length: 14
d_call: -
clone_size: -
cdr3_nt: TGTGCCTGGAACCGACAGTGGACTGGAAACACCATATATTTT
cdr3_aa: CAWNRQWTGNTIYF

j_call: TRBJ2-1
v_call: TRBV19
cdr3_length: 13
d_call: TRBD1
clone_size: -
cdr3_nt: TGTGCCAGTACGCCGGGACAGGGCAATGAGCAGTTCTTC
cdr3_aa: CASTPGQGNEQFF

j_call: TRBJ2-2
v_call: TRBV18
cdr3_length: 17
d_call: TRBD2
clone_size: -
cdr3_nt: TGTGCCAGCTCCCGCGGCCTAGCGGGAGGTGGCACCGGGGAGCTGTTTTTT
cdr3_aa: CASSRGLAGGGTGELFF

j_call: TRBJ1-6
v_call: TRBV7-9
cdr3_length: 16
d_call: TRBD1
clone_size: -
cdr3_nt: TGTGCCAGCAGCTTAGCCCTGGGCCAGGGGGCTTCACCCCTCCACTTT
cdr3_aa: CASSLALGQGASPLHF

j_call: TRBJ2-7
v_call: TRBV18
cdr3_length: 17
d_call: TRBD2
clone_size: -
cdr3_nt: TGTGCCAGCTCACCAACCTCAACACTAGCGGGAGGTGATGAGCAGTACTTC
cdr3_aa: CASSPTSTLAGGDEQYF

j_call: TRBJ2-5
v_call: TRBV7-6
cdr3_length: 21
d_call: TRBD2
clone_size: -
cdr3_nt: TGTGCCAGCAGCTTAGGGCCTCCGGGACTAGCGGGAGGACGGTACCAAGAGACCCAGTACTTC
cdr3_aa: CASSLGPPGLAGGRYQETQYF

j_call: TRBJ2-1
v_call: TRBV18
cdr3_length: 17
d_call: -
clone_size: -
cdr3_nt: TGTGCCAGCTCACCACCGAGACAGTCGAGCTCCTACAATGAGCAGTTCTTC
cdr3_aa: CASSPPRQSSSYNEQFF

j_call: TRBJ2-7
v_call: TRBV27
cdr3_length: 15
d_call: -
clone_size: -
cdr3_nt: TGTGCCAGCAGTTTAGTGCTGGGGCGTACTTACGAGCAGTACTTC
cdr3_aa: CASSLVLGRTYEQYF

j_call: TRBJ1-4
v_call: TRBV5-8
cdr3_length: 15
d_call: -
clone_size: -
cdr3_nt: TGTGCCAGCAGCGGGAACCAGGGGCTGGCGGAAAAACTGTTTTTT
cdr3_aa: CASSGNQGLAEKLFF

j_call: TRBJ1-1
v_call: TRBV6-5
cdr3_length: 14
d_call: TRBD1
clone_size: -
cdr3_nt: TGTGCCAGCAGCTACGAACAGGGGGCAGGAGAAGCTTTCTTT
cdr3_aa: CASSYEQGAGEAFF

j_call: TRBJ2-5
v_call: TRBV7-6
cdr3_length: 15
d_call: -
clone_size: -
cdr3_nt: TGTGCCAGCAGCTCCGGGGGAGCAGCAGAAGAGACCCAGTACTTC
cdr3_aa: CASSSGGAAEETQYF

j_call: TRBJ1-1
v_call: TRBV3-1/TRBV3-2
cdr3_length: 16
d_call: TRBD1
clone_size: -
cdr3_nt: TGTGCCAGCAGCACGCGACAGGGAACGATGAACACTGAAGCTTTCTTT
cdr3_aa: CASSTRQGTMNTEAFF

j_call: TRBJ2-3
v_call: TRBV7-9
cdr3_length: 16
d_call: TRBD1
clone_size: once
cdr3_nt: TGTGCCAGCACCAAACAGACAGGGATGGCCACAGATACGCAGTATTTT
cdr3_aa: CASTKQTGMATDTQYF

j_call: TRBJ2-3
v_call: TRBV30
cdr3_length: 13
d_call: -
clone_size: -
cdr3_nt: TGTGCCTGGAGTTTTGCGGGCACAGATACGCAGTATTTT
cdr3_aa: CAWSFAGTDTQYF

j_call: TRBJ2-7
v_call: TRBV7-9
cdr3_length: 17
d_call: TRBD2
clone_size: -
cdr3_nt: TGTGCCAGCAGCTTAGGTAGTAGCGGGATTTGGTTCTACGAGCAGTACTTC
cdr3_aa: CASSLGSSGIWFYEQYF

j_call: TRBJ1-2
v_call: TRBV6-5
cdr3_length: 15
d_call: TRBD1
clone_size: -
cdr3_nt: TGTGCCAGCAGTAAGTGGACAGGGGGCGACTATGGCTACACCTTC
cdr3_aa: CASSKWTGGDYGYTF

j_call: TRBJ2-7
v_call: TRBV5-4
cdr3_length: 16
d_call: -
clone_size: -
cdr3_nt: TGTGCCAGCAGCTCGGAGAAAGTAGTAGGCCGCTACGAGCAGTACTTC
cdr3_aa: CASSSEKVVGRYEQYF

j_call: TRBJ1-1
v_call: TRBV12-3/TRBV12-4
cdr3_length: 13
d_call: TRBD1
clone_size: -
cdr3_nt: TGTGCCAGCCGGGGACAGATGAACACTGAAGCTTTCTTT
cdr3_aa: CASRGQMNTEAFF

j_call: TRBJ1-6
v_call: TRBV7-2
cdr3_length: 16
d_call: TRBD1
clone_size: -
cdr3_nt: TGTGCCAGCAGCACCCAAGGACAGGGAGTGACTTCACCCCTCCACTTT
cdr3_aa: CASSTQGQGVTSPLHF

j_call: TRBJ2-7
v_call: TRBV7-3
cdr3_length: 13
d_call: -
clone_size: -
cdr3_nt: TGTGCCAGCAGCAAAGGCGGGGGCTCCGAGCAGTACTTC
cdr3_aa: CASSKGGGSEQYF

j_call: TRBJ1-1
v_call: TRBV3-1/TRBV3-2
cdr3_length: 13
d_call: -
clone_size: -
cdr3_nt: TGTGCCAGCAGCCCACATCCCGGGACTGAAGCTTTCTTT
cdr3_aa: CASSPHPGTEAFF

j_call: TRBJ1-1
v_call: TRBV6-5
cdr3_length: 15
d_call: TRBD1
clone_size: -
cdr3_nt: TGTGCCAGCAGTTACTCGGGACAGGGGAGGACTGAAGCTTTCTTT
cdr3_aa: CASSYSGQGRTEAFF

j_call: TRBJ1-4
v_call: TRBV7-8
cdr3_length: 14
d_call: TRBD1
clone_size: -
cdr3_nt: TGTGCCAGCAGGAGAGGACAGGGAATTGGAAAACTGTTTTTT
cdr3_aa: CASRRGQGIGKLFF

j_call: TRBJ1-5
v_call: TRBV19
cdr3_length: 15
d_call: TRBD1
clone_size: few
cdr3_nt: TGTGCCAGTAGTGCCGGACAGGTTGGCAATCAGCCCCAGCATTTT
cdr3_aa: CASSAGQVGNQPQHF

j_call: TRBJ2-3
v_call: TRBV4-3
cdr3_length: 21
d_call: TRBD2
clone_size: -
cdr3_nt: TGCGCCAGCAGCCAAGAGACAGCGGCGGCGGGAGGCCCGACTGGCACAGATACGCAGTATTTT
cdr3_aa: CASSQETAAAGGPTGTDTQYF

j_call: TRBJ1-1
v_call: TRBV19
cdr3_length: 13
d_call: -
clone_size: -
cdr3_nt: TGTGCCAGTAGAGCAGGGTTGAACACTGAAGCTTTCTTT
cdr3_aa: CASRAGLNTEAFF

j_call: TRBJ2-3
v_call: TRBV3-1/TRBV3-2
cdr3_length: 11
d_call: -
clone_size: once
cdr3_nt: TGTGCCAGCAGCCACTCAGATACGCAGTATTTT
cdr3_aa: CASSHSDTQYF

j_call: TRBJ1-4
v_call: TRBV11-3
cdr3_length: 15
d_call: -
clone_size: once
cdr3_nt: TGTGCCAGCAGCTTACGTGGGGGGGCTAATGAAAAACTGTTTTTT
cdr3_aa: CASSLRGGANEKLFF

j_call: TRBJ2-1
v_call: TRBV3-1/TRBV3-2
cdr3_length: 17
d_call: TRBD2
clone_size: -
cdr3_nt: TGTGCCAGCAGCCATACCCCCGCTAGCGGGAGCTACAATGAGCAGTTCTTC
cdr3_aa: CASSHTPASGSYNEQFF

j_call: TRBJ1-5
v_call: TRBV28
cdr3_length: 15
d_call: -
clone_size: -
cdr3_nt: TGTGCCAGCAGCCCCTCCGGGACACGCAATCAGCCCCAGCATTTT
cdr3_aa: CASSPSGTRNQPQHF

j_call: TRBJ1-2
v_call: TRBV25-1
cdr3_length: 16
d_call: TRBD1
clone_size: -
cdr3_nt: TGTGCCAGCAGTGACCCCATCAAGGGGGCAGTAAATGGCTACACCTTC
cdr3_aa: CASSDPIKGAVNGYTF

j_call: TRBJ2-5
v_call: TRBV27
cdr3_length: 15
d_call: TRBD1
clone_size: -
cdr3_nt: TGTGCCAGCGCTCCCCCGGACAGGGTCCAAGAGACCCAGTACTTC
cdr3_aa: CASAPPDRVQETQYF

j_call: TRBJ2-1
v_call: TRBV9
cdr3_length: 12
d_call: TRBD2
clone_size: -
cdr3_nt: TGTGCCAGCAGCGTATTAGCGGGTGAGCAGTTCTTC
cdr3_aa: CASSVLAGEQFF

j_call: TRBJ2-1
v_call: TRBV6-5
cdr3_length: 15
d_call: -
clone_size: -
cdr3_nt: TGTGCCAGCAGTTACAGGATTAGCGGCTACAATGAGCAGTTCTTC
cdr3_aa: CASSYRISGYNEQFF

j_call: TRBJ2-1
v_call: TRBV7-8
cdr3_length: 15
d_call: TRBD2
clone_size: few
cdr3_nt: TGTGCCAGCAGCTCCACTAGCGGGAGGGGGAATGAGCAGTTCTTC
cdr3_aa: CASSSTSGRGNEQFF

j_call: TRBJ2-1
v_call: TRBV5-1
cdr3_length: 15
d_call: TRBD2
clone_size: once
cdr3_nt: TGCGCCAGCACCTCCTCGGCTAGCGGCTACAATGAGCAGTTCTTC
cdr3_aa: CASTSSASGYNEQFF

j_call: TRBJ2-7
v_call: TRBV10-3
cdr3_length: 13
d_call: -
clone_size: -
cdr3_nt: TGTGCCATCAGTGACGAACTCCGATACGAGCAGTACTTC
cdr3_aa: CAISDELRYEQYF

j_call: TRBJ2-7
v_call: TRBV7-2
cdr3_length: 14
d_call: TRBD1
clone_size: -
cdr3_nt: TGTGCCAGCAGCTTGCCGACAGGGATCCGCGAGCAGTACTTC
cdr3_aa: CASSLPTGIREQYF

j_call: TRBJ1-1
v_call: TRBV4-1
cdr3_length: 14
d_call: -
clone_size: -
cdr3_nt: TGCGCCAGCAGCCAAGGACAGTTGAACACTGAAGCTTTCTTT
cdr3_aa: CASSQGQLNTEAFF